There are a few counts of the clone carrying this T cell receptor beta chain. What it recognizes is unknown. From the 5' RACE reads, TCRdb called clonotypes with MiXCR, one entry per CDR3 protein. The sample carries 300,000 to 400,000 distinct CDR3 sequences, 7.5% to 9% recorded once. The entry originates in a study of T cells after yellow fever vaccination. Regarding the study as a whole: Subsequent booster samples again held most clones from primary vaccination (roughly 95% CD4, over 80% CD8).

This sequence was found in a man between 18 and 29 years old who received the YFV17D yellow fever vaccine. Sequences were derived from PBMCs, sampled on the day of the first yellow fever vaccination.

CDR3 sequence: CAIAPGTGISYEQYV. The CDR3, as DNA: TGTGCCATCGCCCCAGGGACAGGGATATCCTACGAGCAGTACGTC. V and J are TRBV10-3 and TRBJ2-7; TRBD1 aligns across 9 bases. The CDR3 has 15 amino acids. V lost 8 bases, J lost 1 base, and 9 bases stayed unmatched. Germline V lookup: CDR1 ENHRY, CDR2 SYGVKD.